This entry features one TCR beta chain sequence. The source of the sample is a study of control samples from healthy donors and cancer patients. TCRdb keeps only in-frame clones here, not all; method: immunoSEQ multiplex PCR. The sample consists of roughly 100,000 clones, about 91% of them appearing once. This CDR3 comprises 12 residues. Trimming took off 7 bases at V and 3 bases at J, with 9 bases between the two ends. Germline CDR1 reads MNHEY; CDR2 reads SVGAGI. This TCR was recovered from a woman between 18 and 29 years old in good health. The sample was blood. The chain is built from TRBV6-5 and TRBJ1-1; the D gene is possibly TRBD1 (6 bases). The chain's CDR3 is CASNRVDTEAFF. The CDR3, as DNA: TGTGCCAGCAACAGGGTCGACACTGAAGCTTTCTTT.